The clone carrying this TCR beta chain was observed once. As yet, its antigen is unknown. These data belong to a study of OX40 agonist ivuxolimab in advanced cancers. Study-wide context: Patients were about 83% male with ages roughly 20 to 80, mean 60.

Sequenced by immunoSEQ multiplex PCR; TCRdb stores in-frame clones only, minus some. The profile shows 71,000 or so clones, about 94% of them singletons. The study's findings and limits: The CD4+ and CD8+ T cells in the blood had expanded clonally by week 6 at 0.1 to 3.0 mg/kg. Some of the nonresponding patients also showed low levels of normalized T-cell clonal expansion. CD8+ T cells averaged more expanded clones than CD4+.

This CDR3 contains 16 residues. V was cut by 1 base and J by 3 bases, with 18 bases left in between. Germline V CDR1 and CDR2: GTSNPN, SVGIG (reference sequence). This specimen was CD4+ or CD8+ T cells sorted from blood, taken in a trial of the OX40 agonist ivuxolimab. The chain joins TRBV30 to TRBJ2-5; no clear D gene. This sequence originates from an adult with an advanced solid tumor such as melanoma, head and neck, liver or kidney cancer. CDR3 sequence: CAWSGPTIRYEETQYF. The CDR3 bases are TGTGCCTGGAGTGGGCCAACGATCCGGTATGAAGAGACCCAGTACTTC.